This TCR beta chain is drawn from a study of blood T cell repertoires in COVID-19. Authors' analysis steps: Reference gene primer amplification gave nucleated cell count estimates. This table comes from immunoSEQ multiplex PCR, and its TCRdb copy is limited to in-frame clones, with some not included. That table furnishes V, J and clone size, whereas the DNA furnished D and trimming. Of fewer than 200,000 clones listed, 90% are singletons. This CDR3 contains 15 residues. Germline V gene data show CDR1 as SGHNT and CDR2 as YENEEA. V was clipped by 1 base and J by 3 bases; unmatched bases: 1. What was sequenced was peripheral blood. The V gene is TRBV11-3, the J gene TRBJ2-1; 9 nucleotides match TRBD2. The sequence derives from a man aged 50 or older with acute or convalescent COVID-19. CDR3 bases: TGTGCCAGCAGCTTAGGGACTAGCGTCTACAATGAGCAGTTCTTC. Amino acid sequence: CASSLGTSVYNEQFF.